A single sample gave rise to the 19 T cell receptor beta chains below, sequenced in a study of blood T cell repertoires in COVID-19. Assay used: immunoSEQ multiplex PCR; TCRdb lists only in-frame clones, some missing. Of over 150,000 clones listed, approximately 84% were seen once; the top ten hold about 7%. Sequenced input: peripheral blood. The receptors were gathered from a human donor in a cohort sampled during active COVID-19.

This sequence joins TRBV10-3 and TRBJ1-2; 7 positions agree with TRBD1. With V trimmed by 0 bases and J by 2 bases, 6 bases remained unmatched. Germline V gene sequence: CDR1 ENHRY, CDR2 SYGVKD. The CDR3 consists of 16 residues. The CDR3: CAISESRGMGNYGYTF. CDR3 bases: TGTGCCATCAGTGAGTCCAGGGGGATGGGGAACTATGGCTACACCTTC.

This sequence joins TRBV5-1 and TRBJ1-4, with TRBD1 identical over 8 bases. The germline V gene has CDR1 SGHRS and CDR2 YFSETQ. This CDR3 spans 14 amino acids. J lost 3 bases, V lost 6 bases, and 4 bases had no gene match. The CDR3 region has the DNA TGCGCCAGCACCGGACAGGGAGCTAATGAAAAACTGTTTTTT. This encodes CASTGQGANEKLFF.

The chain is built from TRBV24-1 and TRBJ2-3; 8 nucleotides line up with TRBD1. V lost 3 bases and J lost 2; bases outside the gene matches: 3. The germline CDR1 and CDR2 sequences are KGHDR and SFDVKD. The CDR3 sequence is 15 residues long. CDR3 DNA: TGTGCCACCAGTGATCCGGGACAGGCCACAGATACGCAGTATTTT. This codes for CATSDPGQATDTQYF.

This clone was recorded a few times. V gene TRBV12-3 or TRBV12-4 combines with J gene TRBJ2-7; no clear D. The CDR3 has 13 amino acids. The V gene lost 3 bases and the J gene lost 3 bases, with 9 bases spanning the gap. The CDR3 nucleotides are TGTGCCAGCAGTTTTACGACGGGCTACGAGCAGTACTTC. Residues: CASSFTTGYEQYF.

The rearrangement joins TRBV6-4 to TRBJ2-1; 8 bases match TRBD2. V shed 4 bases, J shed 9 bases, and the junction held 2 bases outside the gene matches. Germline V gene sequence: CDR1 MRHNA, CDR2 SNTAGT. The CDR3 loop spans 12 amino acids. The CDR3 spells CASSAAGGEQFF. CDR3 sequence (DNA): TGTGCCAGCAGTGCGGCGGGGGGTGAGCAGTTCTTC.

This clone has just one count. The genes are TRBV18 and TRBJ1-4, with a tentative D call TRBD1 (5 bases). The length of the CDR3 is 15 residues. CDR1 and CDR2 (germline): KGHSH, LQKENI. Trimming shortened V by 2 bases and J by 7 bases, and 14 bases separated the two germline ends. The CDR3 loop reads CASSPSLGEGEKLFF. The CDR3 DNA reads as TGTGCCAGCTCACCATCACTAGGGGAGGGTGAAAAACTGTTTTTT.

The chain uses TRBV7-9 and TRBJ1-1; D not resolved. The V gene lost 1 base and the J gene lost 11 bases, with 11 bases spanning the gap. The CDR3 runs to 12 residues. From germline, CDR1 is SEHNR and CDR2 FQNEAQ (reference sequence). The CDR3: CASSLGPGVAFF. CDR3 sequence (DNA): TGTGCCAGCAGCTTAGGTCCCGGGGTTGCTTTCTTT.

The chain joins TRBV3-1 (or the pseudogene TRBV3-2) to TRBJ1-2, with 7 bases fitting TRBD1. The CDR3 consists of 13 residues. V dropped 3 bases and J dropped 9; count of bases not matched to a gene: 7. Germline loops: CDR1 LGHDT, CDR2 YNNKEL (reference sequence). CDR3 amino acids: CASSQGGQSRYTF. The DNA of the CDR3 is TGTGCCAGCAGCCAGGGGGGACAGTCTCGCTACACCTTC.

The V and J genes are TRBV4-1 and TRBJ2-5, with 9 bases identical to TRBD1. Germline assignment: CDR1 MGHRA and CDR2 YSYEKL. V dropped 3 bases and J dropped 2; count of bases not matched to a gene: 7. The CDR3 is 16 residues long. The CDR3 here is CASSHASGTGQETQYF. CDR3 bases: TGCGCCAGCAGCCATGCTTCCGGGACAGGGCAAGAGACCCAGTACTTC.

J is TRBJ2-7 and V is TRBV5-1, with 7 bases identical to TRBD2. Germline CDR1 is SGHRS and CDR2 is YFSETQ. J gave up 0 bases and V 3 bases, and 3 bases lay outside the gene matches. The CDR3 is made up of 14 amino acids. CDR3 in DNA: TGCGCCAGCAGCTGGACTAGGGGCTCCTACGAGCAGTACTTC. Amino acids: CASSWTRGSYEQYF.

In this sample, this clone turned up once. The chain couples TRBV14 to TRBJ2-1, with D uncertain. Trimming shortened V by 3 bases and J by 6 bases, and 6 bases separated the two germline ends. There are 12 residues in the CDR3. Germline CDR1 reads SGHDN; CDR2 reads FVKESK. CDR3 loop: CASSHSRNEQFF. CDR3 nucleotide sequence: TGTGCCAGCAGCCATTCCCGCAATGAGCAGTTCTTC. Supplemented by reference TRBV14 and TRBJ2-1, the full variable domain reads EAGVTQFPSHSVIEKGQTVTLRCDPISGHDNLYWYRRVMGKEIKFLLHFVKESKQDESGMPNNRFLAERTGGTYSTLKVQPAELEDSGVYFCASSHSRNEQFFGPGTRLTVL.

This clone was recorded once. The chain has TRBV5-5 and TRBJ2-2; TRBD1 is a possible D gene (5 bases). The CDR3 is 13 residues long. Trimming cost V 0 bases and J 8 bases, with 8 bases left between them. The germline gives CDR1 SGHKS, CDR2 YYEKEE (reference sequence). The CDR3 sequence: CASSLEGAGELFF. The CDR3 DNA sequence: TGTGCCAGCAGCTTGGAAGGGGCTGGGGAGCTGTTTTTT.

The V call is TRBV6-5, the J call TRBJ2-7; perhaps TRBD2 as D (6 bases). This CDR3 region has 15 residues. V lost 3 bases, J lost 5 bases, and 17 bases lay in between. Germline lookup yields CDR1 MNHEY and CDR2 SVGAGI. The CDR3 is CASSYLAGGAHEQYF. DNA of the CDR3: TGTGCCAGCAGTTATCTGGCTGGCGGGGCCCACGAGCAGTACTTC.

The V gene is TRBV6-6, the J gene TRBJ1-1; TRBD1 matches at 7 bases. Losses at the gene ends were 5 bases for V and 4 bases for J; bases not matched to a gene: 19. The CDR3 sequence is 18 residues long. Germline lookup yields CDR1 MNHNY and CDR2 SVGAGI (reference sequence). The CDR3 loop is CASSPKQKDDRAITEAFF. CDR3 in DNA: TGTGCCAGCAGTCCCAAACAAAAGGATGACAGGGCGATCACTGAAGCTTTCTTT.

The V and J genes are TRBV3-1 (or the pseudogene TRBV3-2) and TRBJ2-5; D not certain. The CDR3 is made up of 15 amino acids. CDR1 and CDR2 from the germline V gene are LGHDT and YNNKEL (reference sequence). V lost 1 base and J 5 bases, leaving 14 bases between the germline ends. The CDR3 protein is CASSQGGSFGETQYF. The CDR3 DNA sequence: TGTGCCAGCAGCCAAGGCGGCAGCTTCGGTGAGACCCAGTACTTC.

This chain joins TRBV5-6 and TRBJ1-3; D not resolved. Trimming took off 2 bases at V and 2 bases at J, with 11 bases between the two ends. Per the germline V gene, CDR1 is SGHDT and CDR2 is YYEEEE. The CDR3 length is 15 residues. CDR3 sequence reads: CASSLIPAAGNTIYF. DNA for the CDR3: TGTGCCAGCAGCTTAATCCCAGCGGCTGGAAACACCATATATTTT.

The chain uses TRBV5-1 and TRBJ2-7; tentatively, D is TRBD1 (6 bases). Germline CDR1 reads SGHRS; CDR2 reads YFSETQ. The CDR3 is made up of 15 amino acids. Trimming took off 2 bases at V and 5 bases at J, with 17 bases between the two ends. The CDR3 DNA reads TGCGCCAGCAGCTTAACGACAGGAACCCTTAACGAGCAGTACTTC. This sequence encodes CASSLTTGTLNEQYF.

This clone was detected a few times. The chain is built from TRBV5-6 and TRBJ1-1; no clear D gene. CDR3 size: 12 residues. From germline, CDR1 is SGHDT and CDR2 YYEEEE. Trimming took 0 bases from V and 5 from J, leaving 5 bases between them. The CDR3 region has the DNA TGTGCCAGCAGCTTGGGAGTTACTGAAGCTTTCTTT. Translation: CASSLGVTEAFF.

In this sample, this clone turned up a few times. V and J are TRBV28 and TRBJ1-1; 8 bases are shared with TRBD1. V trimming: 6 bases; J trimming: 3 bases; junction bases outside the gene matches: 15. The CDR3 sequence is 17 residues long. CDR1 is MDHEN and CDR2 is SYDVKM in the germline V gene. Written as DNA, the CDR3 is TGTGCCAGCAGGTTGACAGGGGCTAAGGCTTGGCACACTGAAGCTTTCTTT. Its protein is CASRLTGAKAWHTEAFF.